This T cell receptor beta chain was sequenced during a study of monozygotic twins with cystic fibrosis. TCRdb keeps only in-frame clones here, not all; method: immunoSEQ multiplex PCR. The sample contains 35,000 or so clones, over 75% of which appear only once. The CDR3 is made up of 15 amino acids. CDR1 and CDR2 from the germline V gene are LGHNA and YNFKEQ. Trimming left V 0 bases short and J 2 bases short, with 10 bases between. This sequence joins TRBV4-2 and TRBJ1-1; D is unclear. Sequencing was performed on blood. The sequence was collected from a girl aged 2-15 years with cystic fibrosis. CDR3 nucleotide sequence: TGTGCCAGCAGCCAAGAGGCAGGCTTAAACACTGAAGCTTTCTTT. Its protein is CASSQEAGLNTEAFF.